This TCR beta chain was identified during a study of regulatory T cells in long-lasting Graves disease. Points from the study as a whole: Segments TRBV28, TRBJ1-2 and TRBJ2-5 showed preferential usage in persistent disease.

The sample holds many counts of this clonotype. Antigen unknown. Germline values: CDR1 WNHNN, CDR2 SYGVQD (reference sequence). Deletions cut 0 bases from V and 3 bases from J, with 21 bases between. This CDR3 has 19 amino acids. Time point defined: newly diagnosed GD, antithyroid drugs for less than 3 months. The TCR library was made from RNA that had been extracted from PBMCs in TRIzol. Researchers made TCR beta libraries by using iRepertoire HTBI primers and running Arm-PCR on CDR3 regions. TCRdb reprocessed the multiplex PCR reads via MiXCR and lists one record per CDR3 protein. The data hold around 400,000 distinct CDR3 sequences, with 15% to 19% observed a single time.

V is TRBV10-1 and J is TRBJ2-1; D tentatively fits TRBD1 or TRBD2 (7 bases each). The receptor was derived from a female donor with Graves disease. Sequencing was performed on peripheral blood mononuclear cells (PBMCs), taken at new diagnosis, from a patient treated with antithyroid drugs. The CDR3 loop is CASSESQGVARESYNEQFF. Written as DNA, the CDR3 is TGCGCCAGCAGTGAGTCTCAGGGGGTAGCGCGGGAGAGCTACAATGAGCAGTTCTTC.